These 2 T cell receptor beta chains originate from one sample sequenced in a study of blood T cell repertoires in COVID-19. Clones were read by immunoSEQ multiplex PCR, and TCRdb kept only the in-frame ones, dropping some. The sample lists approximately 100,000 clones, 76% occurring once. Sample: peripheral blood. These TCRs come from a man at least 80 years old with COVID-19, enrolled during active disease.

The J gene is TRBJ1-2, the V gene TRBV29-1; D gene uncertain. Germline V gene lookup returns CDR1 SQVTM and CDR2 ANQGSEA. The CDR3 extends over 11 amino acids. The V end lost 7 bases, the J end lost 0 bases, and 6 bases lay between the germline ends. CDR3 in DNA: TGCAGCGCCCCTACTAACTATGGCTACACCTTC. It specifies CSAPTNYGYTF.

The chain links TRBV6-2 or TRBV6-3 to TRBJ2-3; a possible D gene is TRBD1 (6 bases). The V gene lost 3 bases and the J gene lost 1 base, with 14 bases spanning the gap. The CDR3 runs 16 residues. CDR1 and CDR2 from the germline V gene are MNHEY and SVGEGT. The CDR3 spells CASSYSRGSRTDTQYF. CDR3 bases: TGTGCCAGCAGTTATAGTAGGGGGTCCCGCACAGATACGCAGTATTTT.